The following is a T cell receptor beta chain sequence with its context. The entry originates in a study of blood T cells in healthy people across ages. The CDR3 consists of 13 residues. Germline V gene lookup returns CDR1 DFQATT and CDR2 SNEGSKA (reference sequence). Sample-barcoded 5' priming and a J-beta primer mix drove a second PCR of 7 to 11 cycles. One entry per CDR3 protein results from TCRdb running MiXCR on the 5' RACE reads. The sample comprises over a million distinct CDR3 sequences, around 59% of which are singletons, and 6.7% rests with the top ten. The sample comprised blood. V usage is TRBV20-1 and J usage is TRBJ2-4; no definite D call. The J call may be faulty, since TRBJ2-7 better matches the DNA end. The receptor comes from a young man in good health. CDR3 amino acids: CSAIKQPPTEQYF. In nucleotides, the CDR3 is TGCAGTGCTATCAAACAGCCCCCTACCGAGCAGTACTTC.